This TCR beta chain is from a study of shared clonotypes between healthy human individuals. Study information: Used for every donor were three CD4 naive, three CD4 memory, two CD8 naive and one CD8 memory plate.

Only Caucasian adults living in Nashville, Tennessee served as donors. Method: immunoSEQ multiplex PCR; TCRdb's copy keeps in-frame clones and lacks some. The repertoire holds millions of clones, with 85% to 95% as singletons. The germline V gene has CDR1 SGHTA and CDR2 FQGNSA. V was cut by 1 base and J by 7 bases, with 10 bases left in between. The CDR3 is made up of 13 amino acids. Material: naive CD4+ T cells sorted from blood. Noted subset: CD45RA+ positively selected. The source of this sequence is a man aged 18 to 35 in good health. The chain is built from TRBV7-2 and TRBJ1-2; D gene unclear. CDR3 nucleotide sequence: TGTGCCAGCAGCTTAGATGTAGTGACTGGCTACACCTTC. It translates to CASSLDVVTGYTF.